The T cell receptor (beta chain) described here comes from a study of blood T cell repertoires in COVID-19 (dated by TCRdb to about 2020). As for the study more broadly: Samples covering the acute and convalescent phases of COVID-19 were provided by collaborators in the United States, Italy and Spain. The prospective study material was composed of cDNA or gDNA derived from T cells, B-cell-depleted T cells, or PBMCs. Subjects who had been exposed to COVID-19, were actively infected with it, or had recovered from it provided the deeply sampled blood TCRbeta repertoires that made up the dataset. The repertoires were released in a freely available public database meant as a resource for research on the immune response to SARS-CoV-2. The samples were drawn from the first 160 participants of the ongoing ImmuneRACE study and from 950 to 1,500 subjects provided by 6 global collaborators. Nearly every sample came with metadata listing a de-identified subject ID, COVID-19 status, age in years and sex. Where available, HLA class I and class II types were obtained from metadata supplied by the sample provider rather than from assay-based typing.

Participants in the prospective study were aged roughly 18 to 90 years, lived in some 24 United States geographic areas, and enrolled through a virtual design. To assign participants to cohorts, the prospective study relied on clinical history that participants themselves reported in a screening survey and a study questionnaire. For ImmuneRACE Cohort 3, a participant was defined as recovered based on two consecutive negative NP/OP PCR tests, clearance by a healthcare professional, or resolution of symptoms. In the prospective study, whole blood, serum and a nasopharyngeal or oropharyngeal swab were collected from each participant by mobile phlebotomists. Additional blood draws and questionnaires over an approximately two-month period could optionally be provided by prospective study participants. Blood samples from the prospective study were shipped frozen or at room temperature prior to DNA extraction.

The immunoSEQ Assay, a bias-controlled multiplex PCR, was used to amplify TCRbeta CDR3 regions from genomic DNA. Processing in the source paper ran as follows. Nucleated cell counts per sample were estimated from amplification of reference gene primers within the assay. To quantify the absolute abundance of each unique TCRbeta CDR3 rearrangement, sequence reads were collapsed and filtered. For each sample, productive Simpson clonality was calculated as the square root of Simpson's diversity index across productive rearrangements. Here the immuneACCESS table is served through TCRdb, limited to in-frame sequences with V and J called. Missing clones are a known gap in these copies; in checked studies unresolved V genes cover under half, and the rest lacks a known reason. V and J calls and clone size come straight from that table; D and trimming were deduced from the DNA. This sample comprises 200,000 to 250,000 clones, less than 90% of them detected only once. Jointly, the top ten make up around 2.6% of the sample.

Study-wide findings and limitations: How much clinical and demographic metadata was included differed by source and by participant, and the metadata was provided uncurated.

Ends trimmed: V by 5 bases, J by 2 bases; bases unmatched to a gene: 4. Including the terminal cysteine and phenylalanine, the CDR3 comprises 14 residues. Only the CDR3 DNA stays, 42 bases, in frame from base 1. CDR1 and CDR2, per the germline V gene, are MNHEY and SVGAGI. In the case of this clone: No antigen is known for it. No base qualities exist here, and no much larger clone lies one base off it.

The receptor was isolated from a woman under 40 who had recovered from COVID-19. This sequence uses TRBV6-5 and TRBJ2-7, with 9 bases in between that match TRBD1. Material for sequencing was PBMCs or T cells enriched from blood (not recorded which). The CDR3 has the sequence CASSQGQGAYEQYF. The nucleotide sequence is given as TGTGCCAGCAGTCAGGGACAGGGCGCCTACGAGCAGTACTTC.